This section outlines one T cell receptor beta chain sequence together with its context. What it binds is unknown. The entry originates in a study of blood T cells in healthy people across ages. Study findings and constraints: Significant beta diversity loss was already apparent by age approximately 38, declining roughly linearly.

This CDR3 is built from 14 residues. The germline V gene has CDR1 MNHEY and CDR2 SVGEGT. The V end was cut by 4 bases, the J end by 6 bases, with 15 bases between. Alongside a J-beta primer mix, a sample-barcoded 5' primer served in a second PCR lasting roughly 6 to 11 cycles. TCRdb re-analysed the 5' RACE reads in MiXCR, keeping a single row per CDR3 protein. The sample lists 1.5 million or so distinct CDR3 sequences; 40% to 50% were seen once. The origin of this receptor is a woman between 18 and 29 years old in good health. The chain is built from TRBV6-2 or TRBV6-3 and TRBJ1-1, with D tentatively TRBD1 (5 bases). The specimen was blood. The chain's CDR3 is CASSSPGVRSEAFF. DNA for the CDR3: TGTGCCAGCAGTTCCCCGGGGGTGAGGTCTGAAGCTTTCTTT.